Given below is one T cell receptor beta chain in context. Antigen unknown. As for time point: week 47, end of study. The study gave 300 ug of mutant IDH1 20-mer peptide per vaccine dose, with topical imiquimod. The source of the sample is a study of a mutant IDH1 vaccine in newly diagnosed glioma. Across the study: Vaccine administration was initiated 4-6 weeks following radiotherapy alone, or with temozolomide cycles.

The repertoire was sequenced with immunoSEQ multiplex PCR; TCRdb's copy has only in-frame clones and lacks some. The table includes some 50,000 clones, approximately 84% detected once. The study, taken as a whole, reports: Shifts in the top peripheral T cell clonotypes seemed unrelated to pseudoprogression.

This CDR3 has 14 residues. Trimming pared 10 bases from V and 0 bases from J, leaving 17 bases between. The germline V gene has CDR1 SGHDT and CDR2 YYEEEE. Sequenced material: PBMCs, taken from a glioma patient whose treatment included an IDH1 peptide vaccine. This TCR came from a woman aged 25 to 45 with glioma. Some clones in this sample may be carry-over from other donors' samples. The chain couples TRBV5-6 to TRBJ2-7, with D perhaps matching TRBD1 (6 bases). The CDR3 region has the DNA TGTGCCCGCGGAGCAACAGGGACCTCCTACGAGCAGTACTTC. It encodes CARGATGTSYEQYF.